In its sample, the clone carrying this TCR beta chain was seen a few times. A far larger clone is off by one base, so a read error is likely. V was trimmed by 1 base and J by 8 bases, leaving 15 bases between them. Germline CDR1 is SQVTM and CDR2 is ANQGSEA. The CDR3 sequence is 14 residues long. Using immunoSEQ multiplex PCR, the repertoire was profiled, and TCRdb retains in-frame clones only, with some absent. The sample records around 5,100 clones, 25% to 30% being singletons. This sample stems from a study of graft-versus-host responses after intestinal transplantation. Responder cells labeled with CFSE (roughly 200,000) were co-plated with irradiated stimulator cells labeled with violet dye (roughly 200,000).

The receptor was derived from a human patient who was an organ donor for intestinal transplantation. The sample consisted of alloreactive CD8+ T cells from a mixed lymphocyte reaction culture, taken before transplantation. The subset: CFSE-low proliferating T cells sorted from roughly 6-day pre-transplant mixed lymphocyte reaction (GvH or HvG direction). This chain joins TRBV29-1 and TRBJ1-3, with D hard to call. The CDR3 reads CSVEGSREVDTIYF. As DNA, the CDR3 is TGCAGCGTTGAAGGTTCCCGGGAGGTGGACACCATATATTTT.